This TCR beta chain emerged from a study of control samples from healthy donors and cancer patients. TCRdb's copy holds only in-frame clones and misses some; the assay was immunoSEQ multiplex PCR. The table shows some 120,000 clones, with approximately 90% occurring only once. V lost 4 bases to trimming and J lost 0 bases; unmatched junction nucleotides: 6. The CDR3 runs 17 residues. Germline CDR1 is MNHNS and CDR2 is SASEGT. The V gene is TRBV6-1, the J gene TRBJ1-4; TRBD1 agrees at 9 bases. The sequence derives from a young man in good health. The sequencing input was blood. CDR3 region: CASSGEQGASTNEKLFF. CDR3 DNA: TGTGCCAGCAGTGGGGAACAGGGGGCCTCAACTAATGAAAAACTGTTTTTT.